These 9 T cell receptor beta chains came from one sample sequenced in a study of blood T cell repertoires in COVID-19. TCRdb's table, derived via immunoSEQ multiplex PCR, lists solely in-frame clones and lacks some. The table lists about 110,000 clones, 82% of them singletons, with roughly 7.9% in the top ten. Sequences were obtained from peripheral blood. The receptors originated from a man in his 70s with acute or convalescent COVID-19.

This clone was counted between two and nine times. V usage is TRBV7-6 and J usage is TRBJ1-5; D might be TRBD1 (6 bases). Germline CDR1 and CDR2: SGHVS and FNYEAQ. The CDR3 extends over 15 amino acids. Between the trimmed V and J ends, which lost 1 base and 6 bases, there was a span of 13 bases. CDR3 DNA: TGTGCCAGCAGCTTAGATCAGGGGCAGGGTCAGCCCCAGCATTTT. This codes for CASSLDQGQGQPQHF.

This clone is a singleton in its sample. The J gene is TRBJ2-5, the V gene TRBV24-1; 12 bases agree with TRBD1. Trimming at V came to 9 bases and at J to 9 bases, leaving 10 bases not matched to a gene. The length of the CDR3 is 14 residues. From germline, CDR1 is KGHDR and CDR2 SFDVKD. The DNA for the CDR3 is TGTGCCACCGCACCATCCGGGACAGGGGGCTCCCAGTACTTC. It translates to CATAPSGTGGSQYF.

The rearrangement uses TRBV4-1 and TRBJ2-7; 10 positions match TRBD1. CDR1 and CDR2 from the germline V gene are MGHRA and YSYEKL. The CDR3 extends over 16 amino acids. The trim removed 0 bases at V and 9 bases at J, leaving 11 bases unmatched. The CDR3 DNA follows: TGCGCCAGCAGCCAAGATCTATCCGGGACAGGGGCTTGGCAGTACTTC. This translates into CASSQDLSGTGAWQYF.

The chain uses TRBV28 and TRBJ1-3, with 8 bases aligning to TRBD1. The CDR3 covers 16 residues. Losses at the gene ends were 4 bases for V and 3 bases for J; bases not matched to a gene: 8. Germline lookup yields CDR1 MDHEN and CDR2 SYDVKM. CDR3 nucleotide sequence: TGTGCCAGCAGTTCAGGACAGGGAGTAGGTGGAAACACCATATATTTT. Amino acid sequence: CASSSGQGVGGNTIYF.

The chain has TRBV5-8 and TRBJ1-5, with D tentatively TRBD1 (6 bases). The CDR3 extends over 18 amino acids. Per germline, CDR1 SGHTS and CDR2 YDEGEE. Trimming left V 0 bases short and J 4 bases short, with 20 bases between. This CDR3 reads CASSLGLVWTAPNQPQHF. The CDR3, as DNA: TGTGCCAGCAGCTTGGGTCTGGTGTGGACAGCCCCAAATCAGCCCCAGCATTTT.

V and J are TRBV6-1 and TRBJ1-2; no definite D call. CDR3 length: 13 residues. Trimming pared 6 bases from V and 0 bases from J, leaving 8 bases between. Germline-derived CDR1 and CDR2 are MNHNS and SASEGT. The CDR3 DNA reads TGTGCCAGCAGGCCCGGTTCTAACTATGGCTACACCTTC. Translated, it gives CASRPGSNYGYTF.

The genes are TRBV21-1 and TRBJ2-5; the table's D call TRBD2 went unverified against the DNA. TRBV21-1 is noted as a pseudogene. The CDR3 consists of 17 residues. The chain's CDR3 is CASSKKVREGNWETQYF. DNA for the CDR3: TGTGCCAGCAGCAAGAAGGTGCGGGAGGGCAATTGGGAGACCCAGTACTTC.

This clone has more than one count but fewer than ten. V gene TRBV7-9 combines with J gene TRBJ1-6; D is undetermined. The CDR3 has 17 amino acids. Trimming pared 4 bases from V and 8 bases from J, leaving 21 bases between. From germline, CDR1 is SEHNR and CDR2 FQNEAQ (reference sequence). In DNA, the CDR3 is TGTGCCAGCAGCTACGCCCCAGGTGGCAGCGGATATTCACCCCTCCACTTT. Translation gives CASSYAPGGSGYSPLHF.

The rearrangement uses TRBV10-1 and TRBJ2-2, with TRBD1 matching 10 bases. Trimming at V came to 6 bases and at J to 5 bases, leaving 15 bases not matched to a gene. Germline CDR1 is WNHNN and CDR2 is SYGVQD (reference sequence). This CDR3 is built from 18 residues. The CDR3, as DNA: TGCGCCAGCAGCGATGGGACAGGGGACCCAGCAGCGACCGGGGAGCTGTTTTTT. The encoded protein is CASSDGTGDPAATGELFF.